A single sample gave rise to the 10 T cell receptor beta chains below, sequenced in a study of blood T cell repertoires in COVID-19. Profiling relied on immunoSEQ multiplex PCR, and the TCRdb table lists in-frame clones only, not all of them. The profile shows around 300,000 clones, around 88% of them singletons. The sequencing input was peripheral blood. The receptors here all came from a young man with active or convalescent COVID-19.

The V and J genes are TRBV5-6 and TRBJ2-7, with a weak D call TRBD2 (5 bases). Germline V gene sequence: CDR1 SGHDT, CDR2 YYEEEE. The CDR3 consists of 15 residues. The V end lost 0 bases, the J end lost 2 bases, and 12 bases lay between the germline ends. CDR3 amino acids: CASSLVGAATYEQYF. CDR3 coding DNA: TGTGCCAGCAGCTTGGTAGGAGCGGCCACCTACGAGCAGTACTTC.

This rearrangement joins TRBV18 to TRBJ2-5; tentative D call: TRBD1 (6 bases). This CDR3 has 17 amino acids. The V end lost 0 bases, the J end lost 4 bases, and 18 bases lay between the germline ends. Germline CDR1 reads KGHSH; CDR2 reads LQKENI. DNA of the CDR3: TGTGCCAGCTCACCACCCGAAACGGGACACGACGGAGAGACCCAGTACTTC. Protein product: CASSPPETGHDGETQYF.

The chain employs TRBV11-2 and TRBJ1-6; maybe TRBD1 (6 bases). With 2 bases removed from V and 9 bases from J, the gap between germline ends came to 8 bases. Germline CDR1 reads SGHAT; CDR2 reads FQNNGV. This CDR3 has 13 amino acids. Written as DNA, the CDR3 is TGTGCCAGCAGCTTAACAGGGACTTCACCCCTCCACTTT. Amino acids: CASSLTGTSPLHF.

CDR3 nucleotide sequence: TGTGCCAGCAGATTTAGCGGGGGGGGATACAATGAGCAGTTCTTC. Translating gives CASRFSGGGYNEQFF. The chain employs TRBV2 and TRBJ2-1; 11 positions agree with TRBD2. Trimming removed 6 bases from V and 4 bases from J; junction bases left unmatched: 5. Germline values: CDR1 SNHLY, CDR2 FYNNEI. CDR3 length: 15 residues.

The sample holds a few counts of this clone. The V and J genes are TRBV4-1 and TRBJ1-1; perhaps TRBD1 as D (6 bases). The germline V and J ends were trimmed by 4 bases and 0 bases, with 15 bases remaining between them. Germline CDR1 MGHRA, CDR2 YSYEKL. This CDR3 is 16 amino acids long. The DNA of the CDR3 is TGCGCCAGCAGCCCTGGGACACTGTTTTTGAACACTGAAGCTTTCTTT. Residues: CASSPGTLFLNTEAFF.

This clone was recorded many times. The rearrangement links TRBV4-2 to TRBJ1-4, with 9 bases fitting TRBD1. This CDR3 is built from 17 residues. Per the germline V gene, CDR1 is LGHNA and CDR2 is YNFKEQ. Trimming took 3 bases from V and 7 from J; bases not matched to a gene: 12. In DNA, the CDR3 is TGTGCCAGCAGCCAGACCTCTGGGGGGACAGGGATTGAAAAACTGTTTTTT. Its protein is CASSQTSGGTGIEKLFF.

The J gene is TRBJ2-7, the V gene TRBV19; 9 nucleotides agree with TRBD1. The junction had 2 bases not matched to a gene; V was cut back by 2 bases and J by 3 bases. This CDR3 is 14 amino acids long. Germline V lookup: CDR1 LNHDA, CDR2 SQIVND (reference sequence). In nucleotides, the CDR3 is TGTGCCAGTAGTATAACAGGGGGCGGCTACGAGCAGTACTTC. It is translated as CASSITGGGYEQYF.

The J gene is TRBJ1-2, the V gene TRBV29-1, with a tentative D call TRBD1 (6 bases). V was cut by 7 bases and J by 3 bases, with 15 bases left in between. CDR1 SQVTM and CDR2 ANQGSEA come from the germline V gene. The CDR3 has 13 amino acids. In nucleotides, the CDR3 is TGCAGCGACCGAGTACAGGGACACTATGGCTACACCTTC. Its protein product is CSDRVQGHYGYTF.

The gene calls are TRBV5-6 and TRBJ2-3, with D perhaps matching TRBD1 (5 bases). The CDR3 runs to 15 residues. Germline loops: CDR1 SGHDT, CDR2 YYEEEE. The V end lost 4 bases, the J end lost 0 bases, and 12 bases lay between the germline ends. DNA of the CDR3: TGTGCCAGCAGCCAACGACAGCCTAGCACAGATACGCAGTATTTT. Translation gives CASSQRQPSTDTQYF.

The genes are TRBV5-1 and TRBJ1-1; 8 nucleotides line up with TRBD1. Per the germline V gene, CDR1 is SGHRS and CDR2 is YFSETQ. After removal of 5 bases from V and 1 base from J, the junction contained 7 bases not matched to a gene. The CDR3 is 15 residues long. The CDR3 reads CASRYSTGGNTEAFF. CDR3 nucleotides: TGCGCCAGCAGATATTCTACAGGGGGGAACACTGAAGCTTTCTTT.